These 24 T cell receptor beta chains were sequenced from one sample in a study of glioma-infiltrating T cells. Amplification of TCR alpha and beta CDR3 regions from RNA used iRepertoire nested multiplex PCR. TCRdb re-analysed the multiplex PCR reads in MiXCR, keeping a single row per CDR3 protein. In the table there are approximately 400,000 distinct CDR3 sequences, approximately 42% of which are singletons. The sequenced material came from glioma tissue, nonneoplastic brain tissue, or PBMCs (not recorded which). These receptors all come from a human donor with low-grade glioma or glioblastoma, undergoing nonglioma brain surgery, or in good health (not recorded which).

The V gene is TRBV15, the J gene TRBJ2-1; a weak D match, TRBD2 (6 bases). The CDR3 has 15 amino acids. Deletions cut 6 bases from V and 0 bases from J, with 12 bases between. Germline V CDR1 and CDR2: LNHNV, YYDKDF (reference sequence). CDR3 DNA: TGTGCCACCAGTACATGGAGGGCCTCCTACAATGAGCAGTTCTTC. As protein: CATSTWRASYNEQFF.

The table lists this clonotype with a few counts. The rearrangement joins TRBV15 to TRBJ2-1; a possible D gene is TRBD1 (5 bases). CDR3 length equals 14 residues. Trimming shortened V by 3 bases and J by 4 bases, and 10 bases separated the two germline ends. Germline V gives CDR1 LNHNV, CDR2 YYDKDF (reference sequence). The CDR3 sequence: CATSSGHMYNEQFF. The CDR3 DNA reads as TGTGCCACCAGCAGCGGACATATGTACAATGAGCAGTTCTTC.

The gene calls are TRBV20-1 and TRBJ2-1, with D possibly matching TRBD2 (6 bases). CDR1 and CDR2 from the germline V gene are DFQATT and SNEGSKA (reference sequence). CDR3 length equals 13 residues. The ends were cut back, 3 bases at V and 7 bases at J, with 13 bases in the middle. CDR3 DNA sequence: TGCAGTGCTAGCGGGAGTATGTTGAATGAGCAGTTCTTC. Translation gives CSASGSMLNEQFF.

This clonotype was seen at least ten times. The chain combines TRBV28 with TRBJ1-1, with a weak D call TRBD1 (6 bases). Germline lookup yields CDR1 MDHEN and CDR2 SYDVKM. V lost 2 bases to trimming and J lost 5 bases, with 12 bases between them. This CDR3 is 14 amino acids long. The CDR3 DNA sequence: TGTGCCAGCAGTTTAATGCAGGGGTTAACTGAAGCTTTCTTT. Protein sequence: CASSLMQGLTEAFF.

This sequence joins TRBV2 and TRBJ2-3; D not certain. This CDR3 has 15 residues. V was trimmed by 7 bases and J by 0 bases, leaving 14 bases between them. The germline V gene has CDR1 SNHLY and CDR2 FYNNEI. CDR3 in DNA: TGTGCCAGCAAGTTGTGGACGTCTAGCACAGATACGCAGTATTTT. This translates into CASKLWTSSTDTQYF.

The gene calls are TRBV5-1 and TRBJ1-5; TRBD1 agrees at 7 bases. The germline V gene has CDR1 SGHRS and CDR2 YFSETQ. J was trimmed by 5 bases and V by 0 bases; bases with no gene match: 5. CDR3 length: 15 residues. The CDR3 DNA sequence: TGCGCCAGCAGCTTGGGAGGGGGCCGGTATCAGCCCCAGCATTTT. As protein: CASSLGGGRYQPQHF. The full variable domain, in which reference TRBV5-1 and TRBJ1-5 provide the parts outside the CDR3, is KAGVTQTPRYLIKTRGQQVTLSCSPISGHRSVSWYQQTPGQGLQFLFEYFSETQRNKGNFPGRFSGRQFSNSRSEMNVSTLELGDSALYLCASSLGGGRYQPQHFGDGTRLSIL.

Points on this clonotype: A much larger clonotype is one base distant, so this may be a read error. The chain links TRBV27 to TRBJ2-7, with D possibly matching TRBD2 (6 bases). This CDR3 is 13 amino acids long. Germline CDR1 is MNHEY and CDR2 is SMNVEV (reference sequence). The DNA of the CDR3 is TGTGCCAGCAGGCCAGCGGGCGGGGACGAGCGGTACTTC. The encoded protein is CASRPAGGDERYF.

The CDR3: CASSRDRAGGPGEQFF. CDR3 DNA: TGTGCCAGCTCACGCGACCGGGCGGGAGGGCCCGGTGAGCAGTTCTTC. V and J are TRBV18 and TRBJ2-1; 9 bases are a match to TRBD2. Germline CDR1 is KGHSH and CDR2 is LQKENI. V was clipped by 4 bases and J by 9 bases; unmatched bases: 13. This CDR3 has 16 amino acids. Full variable domain (rest looked up from reference TRBV18 and TRBJ2-1): NAGVMQNPRHLVRRRGQEARLRCSPMKGHSHVYWYRQLPEEGLKFMVYLQKENIIDESGMPKERFSAEFPKEGPSILRIQQVVRGDSAAYFCASSRDRAGGPGEQFFGPGTRLTVL.

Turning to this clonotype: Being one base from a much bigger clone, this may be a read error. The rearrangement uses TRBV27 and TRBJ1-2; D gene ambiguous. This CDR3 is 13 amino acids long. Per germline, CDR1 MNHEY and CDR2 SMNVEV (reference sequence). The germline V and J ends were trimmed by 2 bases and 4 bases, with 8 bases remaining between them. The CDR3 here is CASSLQEAYGYTF. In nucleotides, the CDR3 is TGTGCCAGCAGTTTACAGGAGGCCTATGGCTACACCTTC.

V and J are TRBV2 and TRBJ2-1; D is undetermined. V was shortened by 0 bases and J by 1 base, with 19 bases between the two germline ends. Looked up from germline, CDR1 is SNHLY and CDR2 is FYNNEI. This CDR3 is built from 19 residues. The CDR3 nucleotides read TGTGCCAGCAGTGAAGCGCTTCTAGGTCGGGCGCCATCCTACAATGAGCAGTTCTTC. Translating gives CASSEALLGRAPSYNEQFF.

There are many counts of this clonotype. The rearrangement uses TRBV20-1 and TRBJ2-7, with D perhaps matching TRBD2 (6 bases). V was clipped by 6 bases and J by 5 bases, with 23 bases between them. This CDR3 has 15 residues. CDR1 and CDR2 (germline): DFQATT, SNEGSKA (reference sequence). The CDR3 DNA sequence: TGCAGTGCGCTCAGAGTGGGGGGTGGAGGGAACGAGCAGTACTTC. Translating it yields CSALRVGGGGNEQYF.

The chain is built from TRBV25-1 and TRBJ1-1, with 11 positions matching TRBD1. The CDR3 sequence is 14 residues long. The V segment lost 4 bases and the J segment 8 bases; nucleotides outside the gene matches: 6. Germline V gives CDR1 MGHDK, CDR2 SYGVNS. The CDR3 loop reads CASSGDRGDTEAFF. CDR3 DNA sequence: TGTGCCAGCAGTGGGGACAGGGGGGATACCGAAGCTTTCTTT.

The CDR3 nucleotides are TGTGCCAGCAGTTACGGCGGGAGGGCCGGGGAGACCCAGTACTTC. Translated: CASSYGGRAGETQYF. V is TRBV6-5 and J is TRBJ2-5, with 9 bases matching TRBD2. The CDR3 runs to 15 residues. The V gene end was trimmed by 2 bases and the J gene end by 5 bases; junction bases not matched to a gene: 6. CDR1 and CDR2 from the germline V gene are MNHEY and SVGAGI.

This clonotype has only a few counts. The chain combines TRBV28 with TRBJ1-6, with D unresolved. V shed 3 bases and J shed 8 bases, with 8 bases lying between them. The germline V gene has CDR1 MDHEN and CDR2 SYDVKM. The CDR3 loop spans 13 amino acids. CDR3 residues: CASSFVPDSPLHF. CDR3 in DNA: TGTGCCAGCAGTTTTGTCCCCGATTCACCCCTCCACTTT.

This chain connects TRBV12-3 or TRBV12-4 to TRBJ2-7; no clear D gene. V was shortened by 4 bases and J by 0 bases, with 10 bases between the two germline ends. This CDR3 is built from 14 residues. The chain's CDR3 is CASSSSLISYEQYF. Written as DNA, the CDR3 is TGTGCCAGCAGTTCGAGCCTGATCTCCTACGAGCAGTACTTC.

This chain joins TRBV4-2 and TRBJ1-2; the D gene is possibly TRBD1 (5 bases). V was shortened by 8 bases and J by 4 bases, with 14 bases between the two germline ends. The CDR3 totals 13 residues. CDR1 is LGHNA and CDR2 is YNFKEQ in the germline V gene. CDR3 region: CASGRRDGYGYTF. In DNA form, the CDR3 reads TGTGCCAGCGGGCGAAGGGACGGCTATGGCTACACCTTC.

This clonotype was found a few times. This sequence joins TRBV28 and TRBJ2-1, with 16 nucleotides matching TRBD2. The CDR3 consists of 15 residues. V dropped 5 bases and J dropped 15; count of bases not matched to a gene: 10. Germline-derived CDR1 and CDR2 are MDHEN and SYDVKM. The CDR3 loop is CASSPGTSGRVIRFF. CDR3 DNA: TGTGCCAGCAGTCCCGGGACTAGCGGGAGGGTAATCAGGTTCTTC.

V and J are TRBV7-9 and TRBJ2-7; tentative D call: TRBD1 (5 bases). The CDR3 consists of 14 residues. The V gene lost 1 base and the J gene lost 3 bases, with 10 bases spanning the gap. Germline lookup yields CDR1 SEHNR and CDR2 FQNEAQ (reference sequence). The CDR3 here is CASSLEADSYEQYF. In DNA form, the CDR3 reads TGTGCCAGCAGCTTAGAGGCCGACAGCTACGAGCAGTACTTC. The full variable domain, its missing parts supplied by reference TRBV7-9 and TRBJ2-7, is DTGVSQNPRHKITKRGQNVTFRCDPISEHNRLYWYRQTLGQGPEFLTYFQNEAQLEKSRLLSDRFSAERPKGSFSTLEIQRTEQGDSAMYLCASSLEADSYEQYFGPGTRLTVT.

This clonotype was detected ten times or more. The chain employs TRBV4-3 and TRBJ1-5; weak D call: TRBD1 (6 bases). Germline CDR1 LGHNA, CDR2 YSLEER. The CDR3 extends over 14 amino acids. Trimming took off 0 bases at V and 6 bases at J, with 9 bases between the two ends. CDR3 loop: CASSQDGRGQPQHF. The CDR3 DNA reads TGCGCCAGCAGCCAAGATGGCAGGGGTCAGCCCCAGCATTTT.

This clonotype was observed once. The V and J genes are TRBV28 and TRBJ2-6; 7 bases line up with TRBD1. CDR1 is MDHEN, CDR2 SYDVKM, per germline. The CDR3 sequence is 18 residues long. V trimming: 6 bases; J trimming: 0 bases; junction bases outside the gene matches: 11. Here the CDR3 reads CASSYRTGSSSGANVLTF. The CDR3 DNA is TGTGCCAGCAGCTATAGGACAGGCTCTAGCTCTGGGGCCAACGTCCTGACTTTC. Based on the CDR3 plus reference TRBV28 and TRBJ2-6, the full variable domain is DVKVTQSSRYLVKRTGEKVFLECVQDMDHENMFWYRQDPGLGLRLIYFSYDVKMKEKGDIPEGYSVSREKKERFSLILESASTNQTSMYLCASSYRTGSSSGANVLTFGAGSRLTVL.

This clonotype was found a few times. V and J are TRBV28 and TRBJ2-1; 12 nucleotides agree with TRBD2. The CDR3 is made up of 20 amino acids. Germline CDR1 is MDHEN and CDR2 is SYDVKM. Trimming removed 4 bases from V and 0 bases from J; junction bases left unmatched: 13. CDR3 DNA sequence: TGTGCCAGCAGTTCCACGTTACTAGCGGGGGGACCTAGCTCCTACAATGAGCAGTTCTTC. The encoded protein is CASSSTLLAGGPSSYNEQFF. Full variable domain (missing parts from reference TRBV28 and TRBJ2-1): DVKVTQSSRYLVKRTGEKVFLECVQDMDHENMFWYRQDPGLGLRLIYFSYDVKMKEKGDIPEGYSVSREKKERFSLILESASTNQTSMYLCASSSTLLAGGPSSYNEQFFGPGTRLTVL.

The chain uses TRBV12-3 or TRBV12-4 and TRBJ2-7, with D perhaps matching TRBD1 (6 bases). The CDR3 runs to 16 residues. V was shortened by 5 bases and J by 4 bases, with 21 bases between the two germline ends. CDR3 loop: CASSPRTVPFAYEQYF. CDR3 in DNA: TGTGCCAGCAGTCCACGGACAGTACCCTTTGCTTACGAGCAGTACTTC.

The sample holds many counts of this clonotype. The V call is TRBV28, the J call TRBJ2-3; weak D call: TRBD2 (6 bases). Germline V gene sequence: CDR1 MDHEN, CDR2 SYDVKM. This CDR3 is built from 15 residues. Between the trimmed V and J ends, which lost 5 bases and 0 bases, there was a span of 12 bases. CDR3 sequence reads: CASSLSSGSTDTQYF. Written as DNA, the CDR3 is TGTGCCAGCAGTCTCTCAAGCGGGAGCACAGATACGCAGTATTTT.

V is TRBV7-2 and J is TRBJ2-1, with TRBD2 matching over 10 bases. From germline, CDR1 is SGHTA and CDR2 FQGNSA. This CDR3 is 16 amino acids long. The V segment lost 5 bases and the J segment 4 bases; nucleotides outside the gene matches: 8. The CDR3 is CASSISGTSAYNEQFF. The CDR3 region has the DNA TGTGCCAGCAGCATCTCCGGGACTAGCGCTTACAATGAGCAGTTCTTC.